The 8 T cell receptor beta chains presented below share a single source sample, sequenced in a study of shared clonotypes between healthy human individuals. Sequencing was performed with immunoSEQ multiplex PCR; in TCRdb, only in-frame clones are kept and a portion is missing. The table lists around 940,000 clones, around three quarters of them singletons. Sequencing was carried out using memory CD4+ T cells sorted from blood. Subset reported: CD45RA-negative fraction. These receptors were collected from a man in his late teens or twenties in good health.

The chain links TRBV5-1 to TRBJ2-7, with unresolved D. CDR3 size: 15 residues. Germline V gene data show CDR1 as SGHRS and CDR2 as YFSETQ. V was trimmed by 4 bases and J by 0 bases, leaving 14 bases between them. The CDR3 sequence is CASSPRTASSYEQYF. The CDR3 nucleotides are TGCGCCAGCAGCCCTCGGACGGCGAGCTCCTACGAGCAGTACTTC. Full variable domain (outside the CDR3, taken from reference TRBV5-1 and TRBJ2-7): KAGVTQTPRYLIKTRGQQVTLSCSPISGHRSVSWYQQTPGQGLQFLFEYFSETQRNKGNFPGRFSGRQFSNSRSEMNVSTLELGDSALYLCASSPRTASSYEQYFGPGTRLTVT.

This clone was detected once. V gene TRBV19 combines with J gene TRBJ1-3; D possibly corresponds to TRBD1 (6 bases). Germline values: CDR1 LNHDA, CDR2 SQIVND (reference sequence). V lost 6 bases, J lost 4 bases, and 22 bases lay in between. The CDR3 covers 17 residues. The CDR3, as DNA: TGTGCCAGTAGCGGATTGACGGGGGGCTCGTGGGGAAACACCATATATTTT. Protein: CASSGLTGGSWGNTIYF.

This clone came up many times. The CDR3 is CATSWPGQGNTEAFF. Here the CDR3 DNA reads TGTGCCACCAGCTGGCCGGGACAGGGAAACACTGAAGCTTTCTTT. This rearrangement joins TRBV15 to TRBJ1-1; 9 positions agree with TRBD1. This CDR3 has 15 residues. From germline, CDR1 is LNHNV and CDR2 YYDKDF (reference sequence). Losses at the gene ends were 5 bases for V and 2 bases for J; bases not matched to a gene: 6. Based on the CDR3 plus reference TRBV15 and TRBJ1-1, the full variable domain is DAMVIQNPRYQVTQFGKPVTLSCSQTLNHNVMYWYQQKSSQAPKLLFHYYDKDFNNEADTPDNFQSRRPNTSFCFLDIRSPGLGDTAMYLCATSWPGQGNTEAFFGQGTRLTVV.

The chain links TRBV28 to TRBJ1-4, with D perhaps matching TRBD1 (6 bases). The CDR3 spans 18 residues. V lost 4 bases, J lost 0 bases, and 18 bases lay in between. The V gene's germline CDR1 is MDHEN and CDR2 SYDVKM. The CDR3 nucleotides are TGTGCCAGCAGTTCTATGGGGGCAGGGGACGCAACTAATGAAAAACTGTTTTTT. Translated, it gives CASSSMGAGDATNEKLFF.

This chain's CDR3 is CASRRNDNEQFF. DNA of the CDR3: TGTGCAAGTCGGCGGAATGACAATGAGCAGTTCTTC. V gene TRBV12-2 combines with J gene TRBJ2-1; the table's D gene call, TRBD2, was not cross checked with the DNA. TRBV12-2 is classified as a pseudogene. The CDR3 spans 12 residues.

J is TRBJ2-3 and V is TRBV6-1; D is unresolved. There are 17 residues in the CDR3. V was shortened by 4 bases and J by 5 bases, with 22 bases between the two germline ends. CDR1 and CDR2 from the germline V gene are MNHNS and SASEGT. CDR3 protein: CASSASPATLNIDTQYF. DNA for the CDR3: TGTGCCAGCAGTGCATCCCCCGCGACTTTGAACATAGATACGCAGTATTTT.

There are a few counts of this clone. The CDR3 protein is CASSLSNLNTEAFF. CDR3 coding DNA: TGTGCCAGCAGCCTCTCGAACTTAAACACTGAAGCTTTCTTT. The genes are TRBV7-2 and TRBJ1-1, with D unclear. The CDR3 length is 14 residues. Germline V gives CDR1 SGHTA, CDR2 FQGNSA. Deletions cut 5 bases from V and 2 bases from J, with 12 bases between. The full variable domain, with the rest looked up from reference TRBV7-2 and TRBJ1-1, is GAGVSQSPSNKVTEKGKDVELRCDPISGHTALYWYRQSLGQGLEFLIYFQGNSAPDKSGLPSDRFSAERTGGSVSTLTIQRTQQEDSAVYLCASSLSNLNTEAFFGQGTRLTVV.

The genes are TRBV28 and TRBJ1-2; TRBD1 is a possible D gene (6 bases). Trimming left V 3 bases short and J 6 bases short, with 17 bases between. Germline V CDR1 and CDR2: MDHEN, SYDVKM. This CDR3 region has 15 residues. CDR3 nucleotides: TGTGCCAGCAGTTTCCGAACAACAGGGAGGGATGGCTACACCTTC. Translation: CASSFRTTGRDGYTF.